A selection of T cell receptor beta chains follows, all from one sample in a study of blood T cell repertoires in COVID-19. Assay used: immunoSEQ multiplex PCR; TCRdb lists only in-frame clones, some missing. In the table there are approximately 100,000 clones, 70% to 85% of which are singletons. The sequenced sample was peripheral blood. The source of these receptors is a man between 70 and 80 years old with acute or convalescent COVID-19. CDR3s include the opening cysteine and the closing phenylalanine or tryptophan. A D gene is named only where the DNA matches it firmly. Expanded clones are given a class, and other clones once, few, many or no size at all.

D | J | V | size | DNA | CDR3
- | TRBJ1-3 | TRBV11-2 | - | TGTGCCAGCAGCGTCCTTCAGGCAAGTGCCATATATTTT | CASSVLQASAIYF
TRBD2 | TRBJ2-1 | TRBV10-1 | - | TGCGCCAGCAGTGCCTTAGCGGGGAACAATGAGCAGTTCTTC | CASSALAGNNEQFF
TRBD1 | TRBJ2-7 | TRBV5-1 | - | TGCGCCAGCAGCACAAACAGGGGGAATTACTACGAGCAGTACTTC | CASSTNRGNYYEQYF
TRBD1 | TRBJ1-5 | TRBV30 | - | TGTGCCTGGAGTGTTTTCGGCAGGGGGCATCAGCCCCAGCATTTT | CAWSVFGRGHQPQHF
- | TRBJ2-7 | TRBV18 | - | TGTGCCAGCTCACCCTCGGTAACAACAGGAACCTACGAGCAGTACTTC | CASSPSVTTGTYEQYF
TRBD2 | TRBJ2-7 | TRBV7-6 | - | TGTGCCAGCAGCCCGGGGACTAGCGGCCAAATTTACGAGCAGTACTTC | CASSPGTSGQIYEQYF
TRBD1 | TRBJ1-2 | TRBV5-1 | - | TGCGCCAGCACTCCCGGGACAGGAACTAACTATGGCTACACCTTC | CASTPGTGTNYGYTF
- | TRBJ2-1 | TRBV7-3 | - | TGTGCCAGCAGCTTACGGACCCTCGAGGGTGAGCAGTTCTTC | CASSLRTLEGEQFF
TRBD2 | TRBJ2-7 | TRBV7-6 | - | TGTGCCAGCAGCTCGTGGACTAGCGGGAGACGGTTGGGGTACGAGCAGTACTTC | CASSSWTSGRRLGYEQYF
- | TRBJ1-2 | TRBV7-9 | - | TGTGCCAGCAGCTTAGGGACAAACTATGGCTACACCTTC | CASSLGTNYGYTF
TRBD2 | TRBJ2-1 | TRBV10-2 | once | TGCGCCAGCATTAGACTAGCGGGAAACAATGAGCAGTTCTTC | CASIRLAGNNEQFF
TRBD2 | TRBJ2-7 | TRBV5-1 | - | TGCGCCAGCAGCTTGGGACTAGCGGGGGTCTACGAGCAGTACTTC | CASSLGLAGVYEQYF
TRBD2 | TRBJ2-1 | TRBV29-1 | - | TGCAGCGTTGAAGTTTATTATACCGGGACTAGCGGGAACCTTAGGGATGAGCAGTTCTTC | CSVEVYYTGTSGNLRDEQFF
TRBD2 | TRBJ2-1 | TRBV3-1/TRBV3-2 | - | TGTGCCAGCAGCCAAGGCCTAGCGGGGGGGCGCAATGAGCAGTTCTTC | CASSQGLAGGRNEQFF
TRBD2 | TRBJ2-1 | TRBV5-6 | few | TGTGCCAGCAGCTTCAACCGACTAGCGGGCAATGAGCAGTTCTTC | CASSFNRLAGNEQFF
- | TRBJ1-1 | TRBV5-4 | - | TGTGCCAGCAGATTGGACAGCTTGAACACTGAAGCTTTCTTT | CASRLDSLNTEAFF
- | TRBJ1-2 | TRBV12-3/TRBV12-4 | - | TGTGCCAGCAATAGGGGGTCTTATGGCTACACCTTC | CASNRGSYGYTF
- | TRBJ1-5 | TRBV6-2/TRBV6-3 | - | TGTGCCAGCAACCCCGGAAATCTAGTTCCCCAGCCCCAGCATTTT | CASNPGNLVPQPQHF
- | TRBJ1-2 | TRBV5-1 | - | TGCGCCAGCAGCCCGGGACTGGGCTACACCTTC | CASSPGLGYTF
TRBD1 | TRBJ2-2 | TRBV9 | - | TGTGCCAGCTCCCGGACAGGGTACACCGGGGAGCTGTTTTTT | CASSRTGYTGELFF
- | TRBJ2-7 | TRBV2 | - | TGTGCCAGCAGTGAGGAGACTAGGAGTCACGAGCAGTACTTC | CASSEETRSHEQYF
TRBD2 | TRBJ2-1 | TRBV29-1 | - | TGCAGCGTTAGGACTAGCGGTAATGAGCAGTTCTTC | CSVRTSGNEQFF
- | TRBJ1-1 | TRBV5-1 | - | TGCGCCAGCAGCTTGCAAATGAACACTGAAGCTTTCTTT | CASSLQMNTEAFF
- | TRBJ2-5 | TRBV11-3 | once | TGTGCCAGCAGCTTACGGGGAGCTCAAGAGACCCAGTACTTC | CASSLRGAQETQYF
TRBD1 | TRBJ1-5 | TRBV18 | - | TGTGCCAGCTCACCGGCAGGGGGGAGCAATCAGCCCCAGCATTTT | CASSPAGGSNQPQHF
- | TRBJ2-7 | TRBV28 | once | TGTGCCAGCATCCTATCCCGGCAGGGCGCCTACGAGCAGTACTTC | CASILSRQGAYEQYF
- | TRBJ1-2 | TRBV5-5 | - | TGTGCCAGCAGAGAAGGAGTGGACTATGGCTACACCTTC | CASREGVDYGYTF
- | TRBJ2-2 | TRBV5-4 | - | TGTGCCAGCAGCTTGGACTTTAGCGCCGGGGAGCTGTTTTTT | CASSLDFSAGELFF
TRBD2 | TRBJ2-1 | TRBV11-2 | - | TGTGCCAGCAGCTTAGCCGGACTAGCGGGAGACTCCTACAATGAGCAGTTCTTC | CASSLAGLAGDSYNEQFF
TRBD1 | TRBJ1-2 | TRBV18 | - | TGTGCCAGCTCACCTCAGGGACAGGGAGATGGCTACACCTTC | CASSPQGQGDGYTF
TRBD2 | TRBJ2-7 | TRBV5-4 | - | TGTGCCAGCTTCCGGGACGGGAGGACCTACGAGCAGTACTTC | CASFRDGRTYEQYF
TRBD2 | TRBJ2-1 | TRBV6-4 | few | TGTGCCAGCAGCAAGGAATTAGCGGGCTACAATGAGCAGTTCTTC | CASSKELAGYNEQFF
- | TRBJ2-3 | TRBV9 | - | TGTGCCAGCAGCGTTGATTCCGCTATCACAGATACGCAGTATTTT | CASSVDSAITDTQYF
TRBD1 | TRBJ1-2 | TRBV7-8 | - | TGTGCCAGCAGCTTACTGGGGTCGGGACAGGGAGATGGCTACACCTTC | CASSLLGSGQGDGYTF
- | TRBJ1-1 | TRBV6-5 | - | TGTGCCAGCAGCTCCCAGACTGAAGCTTTCTTT | CASSSQTEAFF
TRBD1 | TRBJ1-1 | TRBV11-2 | - | TGTGCCAGCAGCCAGATCAGGACAGGTGAAGCTTTCTTT | CASSQIRTGEAFF
- | TRBJ1-5 | TRBV28 | - | TGTGCCAGCAGTTTAGAACAGGGACGTCAGCCCCAGCATTTT | CASSLEQGRQPQHF
TRBD2 | TRBJ2-5 | TRBV29-1 | - | TGCAGTACCGGGACTAGCGGTTTCGGGGGGGAGACCCAGTACTTC | CSTGTSGFGGETQYF
- | TRBJ1-1 | TRBV20-1 | - | TGCAGTGCTAGTGGAATGGCAGGGTCCCACCGGAACACTGAAGCTTTCTTT | CSASGMAGSHRNTEAFF
- | TRBJ2-2 | TRBV7-2 | - | TGTGCCAGCAGCTTAGTCAGCGGCCCCAACACCGGGGAGCTGTTTTTT | CASSLVSGPNTGELFF
TRBD1 | TRBJ2-2 | TRBV6-5 | - | TGTGCCAGCAACCCACAGGGGGCCAGCACCGGGGAGCTGTTTTTT | CASNPQGASTGELFF
TRBD1 | TRBJ2-7 | TRBV27 | - | TGTGCCAGCAGTTCAGGACAGGAAAACTACGAGCAGTACTTC | CASSSGQENYEQYF
- | TRBJ1-5 | TRBV28 | - | TGTGCCAGCAGCCGGACAGTCTATAGCAATCAGCCCCAGCATTTT | CASSRTVYSNQPQHF